This record covers a single T cell receptor (beta chain). Methods used by the authors: Amplified reference gene primers provided the basis for estimating nucleated cell counts. The method was immunoSEQ multiplex PCR; TCRdb's version includes in-frame clones alone and lacks a portion of them. V, J and clone size were drawn from that table, and D and trimming were deduced from the DNA. The data contain about 140,000 clones, roughly 88% of them singletons. These data come from a study of blood T cell repertoires in COVID-19. Across the study: Both acute and convalescent COVID-19 samples were obtained from the United States, Italy and Spain.

Trimming cost V 7 bases and J 7 bases, with 16 bases left between them. Germline V gene sequence: CDR1 SGHRS, CDR2 YFSETQ. The CDR3 spans 13 residues. This receptor was taken from a man aged 60 to 75 with active or convalescent COVID-19. This chain connects TRBV5-1 to TRBJ2-3; D possibly corresponds to TRBD2 (5 bases). Sequenced material: peripheral blood. The CDR3, as DNA: TGCGCCAGCGCTCACAATGAGGGAAATACGCAGTATTTT. Translating gives CASAHNEGNTQYF.